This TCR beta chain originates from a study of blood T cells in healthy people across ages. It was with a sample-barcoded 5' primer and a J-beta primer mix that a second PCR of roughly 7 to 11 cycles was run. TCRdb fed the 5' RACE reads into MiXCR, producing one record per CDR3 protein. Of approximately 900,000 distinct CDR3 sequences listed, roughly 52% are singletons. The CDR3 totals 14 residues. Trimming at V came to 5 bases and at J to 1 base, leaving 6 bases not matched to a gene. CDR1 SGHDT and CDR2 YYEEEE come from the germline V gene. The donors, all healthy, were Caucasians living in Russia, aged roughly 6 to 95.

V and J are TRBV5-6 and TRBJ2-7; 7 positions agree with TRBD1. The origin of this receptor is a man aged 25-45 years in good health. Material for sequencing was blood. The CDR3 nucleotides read TGTGCCAGCAGTTCACAGGGGAATTCCTACGAGCAGTACTTC. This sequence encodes CASSSQGNSYEQYF.